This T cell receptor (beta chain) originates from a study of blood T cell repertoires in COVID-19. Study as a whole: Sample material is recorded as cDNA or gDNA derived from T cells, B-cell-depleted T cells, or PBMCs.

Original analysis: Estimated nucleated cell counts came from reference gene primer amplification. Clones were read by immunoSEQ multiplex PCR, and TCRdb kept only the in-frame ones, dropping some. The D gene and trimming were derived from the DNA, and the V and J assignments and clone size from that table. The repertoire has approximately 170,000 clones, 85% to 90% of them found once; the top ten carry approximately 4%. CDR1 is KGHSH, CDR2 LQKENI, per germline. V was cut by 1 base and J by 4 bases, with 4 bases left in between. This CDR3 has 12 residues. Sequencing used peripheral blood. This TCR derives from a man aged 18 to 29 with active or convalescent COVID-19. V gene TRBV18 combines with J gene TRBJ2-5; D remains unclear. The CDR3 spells CASSPLRETQYF. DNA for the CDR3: TGTGCCAGCTCACCACTTCGAGAGACCCAGTACTTC.